The rows below give T cell receptor beta chains drawn from one sample of a study of graft-versus-host responses after intestinal transplantation. For these TCRs, the target antigens are not known. The protocol was immunoSEQ multiplex PCR, while the TCRdb copy is restricted to in-frame clones and leaves out a portion. The table records around 100,000 clones, about 92% of them present only once. The sequences come from unstimulated CD8+ T cells sorted from spleen or lymph node cells, collected before transplant. These receptors came from a human donor who was the organ donor for an intestinal transplant. CDR3s include the opening cysteine and the closing phenylalanine or tryptophan. The D gene is left open where the match is weak. Clone size is shown for a subset of rows, as once, few, many or a class of expanded clone.

clone_size	v_call	j_call	d_call	cdr3_aa	cdr3_nt
once	TRBV25-1	TRBJ1-2	NA	CASSSLNYGYTF	TGTGCCAGCAGTTCTCTTAACTATGGCTACACCTTC
NA	TRBV19	TRBJ2-7	NA	CASGDFYEQYF	TGTGCCAGTGGGGATTTCTACGAGCAGTACTTC
NA	TRBV7-9	TRBJ2-2	TRBD1	CASSSTGGAETGELFF	TGTGCCAGCAGCTCCACAGGGGGCGCTGAAACCGGGGAGCTGTTTTTT
NA	TRBV27	TRBJ2-1	NA	CASSLGLLNEQFF	TGTGCCAGCAGTTTAGGCCTACTCAATGAGCAGTTCTTC
NA	TRBV6-6	TRBJ2-3	NA	CASSRLGGPDTQYF	TGTGCCAGCAGTCGACTAGGGGGACCAGATACGCAGTATTTT
NA	TRBV21-1	TRBJ1-2	NA	CASSIREDRLLTDNYGYTF	TGTGCCAGCAGCATCCGAGAGGACAGGCTACTCACCGACAACTATGGCTACACCTTC
NA	TRBV4-2	TRBJ1-4	NA	CASSQELSSGFEKLFF	TGTGCCAGCAGCCAAGAGCTTAGTAGCGGATTCGAAAAACTGTTTTTT
NA	TRBV15	TRBJ2-1	TRBD2	CATSRVGLAGVDEQFF	TGTGCCACCAGCAGAGTGGGACTAGCGGGAGTCGATGAGCAGTTCTTC
once	TRBV4-1	TRBJ2-1	NA	CASSQAGRSYNEQFF	TGCGCCAGCAGCCAAGCTGGGAGGTCCTACAATGAGCAGTTCTTC
NA	TRBV28	TRBJ2-1	TRBD1	CASRHGTGGANYLKQFF	TGTGCCAGCAGACATGGGACAGGGGGCGCGAATTACCTGAAGCAGTTCTTC
NA	TRBV28	TRBJ2-5	TRBD1	CASSLSVVTGRFQETQYF	TGTGCCAGCAGTTTATCAGTCGTGACAGGGAGATTTCAAGAGACCCAGTACTTC
NA	TRBV7-6	TRBJ2-3	NA	CASSSTSSSTDTQYF	TGTGCCAGCAGTTCGACATCGTCTAGCACAGATACGCAGTATTTT
NA	TRBV7-6	TRBJ1-3	TRBD1	CASSLGTGGGNTIYF	TGTGCCAGCAGCTTGGGGACAGGGGGTGGAAACACCATATATTTT
NA	TRBV6-1	TRBJ2-7	NA	CASSIVGPYEQYF	TGTGCCAGCAGTATAGTTGGCCCCTACGAGCAGTACTTC
NA	TRBV28	TRBJ2-2	TRBD2	CASSSPSGSGTGELFF	TGTGCCAGCAGTTCTCCTAGCGGGAGCGGAACCGGGGAGCTGTTTTTT
NA	TRBV15	TRBJ2-5	TRBD1	CATSRKLDRVKRIQETQYF	TGTGCCACCAGCAGAAAGTTGGACAGGGTTAAAAGAATCCAAGAGACCCAGTACTTC
NA	TRBV27	TRBJ2-7	TRBD2	CASSPTGTSFYEQYF	TGTGCCAGCAGTCCGACCGGGACTAGCTTCTACGAGCAGTACTTC
NA	TRBV6-6	TRBJ1-2	NA	CASWGEEVHGYTF	TGTGCCAGCTGGGGAGAGGAGGTCCATGGCTACACCTTC
NA	TRBV4-2	TRBJ2-7	TRBD2	CASSLGLAGYEQYF	TGTGCCAGCAGCCTGGGACTAGCGGGGTACGAGCAGTACTTC
NA	TRBV10-3	TRBJ1-6	TRBD1	CAISETLGTGRRTPLHF	TGTGCCATCAGTGAGACCCTCGGGACAGGGAGACGGACACCCCTCCACTTT
NA	TRBV5-1	TRBJ2-2	TRBD2	CASSLEGLAGGVPFAGELFF	TGCGCCAGCAGCTTGGAGGGATTAGCGGGAGGGGTCCCCTTCGCCGGGGAGCTGTTTTTT
NA	TRBV7-8	TRBJ1-3	NA	CASSLNRLLYSGNTIYF	TGTGCCAGCAGCTTGAACAGGTTGCTTTACTCTGGAAACACCATATATTTT
once	TRBV13	TRBJ1-2	TRBD1	CASSSRGRANYGYTF	TGTGCCAGCAGCTCCAGGGGGAGAGCCAACTATGGCTACACCTTC
once	TRBV5-4	TRBJ2-5	TRBD1	CASSLDRGKTQYF	TGTGCCAGCAGTTTAGACAGGGGAAAGACCCAGTACTTC